This T cell receptor beta chain is drawn from a study of graft-versus-host responses after intestinal transplantation. Whole-study context: Induction using anti-thymocyte globulin, followed by tacrolimus and steroids for about three years, was given to all recipients.

Germline V gene lookup returns CDR1 ENHRY and CDR2 SYGVKD. The J segment lost 3 bases and the V segment lost 2 bases, leaving 5 bases of the junction unmatched. There are 16 residues in the CDR3. Repertoires were generated with immunoSEQ multiplex PCR, while TCRdb's copy carries only in-frame clones and drops some. Found here are roughly 43,000 clones, around 96% of them singletons; the top ten hold more than 1.5%. The input for sequencing was PBMCs, taken approximately 350 days after intestinal transplant. This TCR derives from a human patient who received an intestinal transplant, so some T cells may come from the graft donor. The J gene is TRBJ1-5, the V gene TRBV10-3, with 9 bases fitting TRBD1. CDR3 DNA: TGTGCCATCAGTGAGGAGGACAGGGGCCTCAATCAGCCCCAGCATTTT. This translates into CAISEEDRGLNQPQHF.